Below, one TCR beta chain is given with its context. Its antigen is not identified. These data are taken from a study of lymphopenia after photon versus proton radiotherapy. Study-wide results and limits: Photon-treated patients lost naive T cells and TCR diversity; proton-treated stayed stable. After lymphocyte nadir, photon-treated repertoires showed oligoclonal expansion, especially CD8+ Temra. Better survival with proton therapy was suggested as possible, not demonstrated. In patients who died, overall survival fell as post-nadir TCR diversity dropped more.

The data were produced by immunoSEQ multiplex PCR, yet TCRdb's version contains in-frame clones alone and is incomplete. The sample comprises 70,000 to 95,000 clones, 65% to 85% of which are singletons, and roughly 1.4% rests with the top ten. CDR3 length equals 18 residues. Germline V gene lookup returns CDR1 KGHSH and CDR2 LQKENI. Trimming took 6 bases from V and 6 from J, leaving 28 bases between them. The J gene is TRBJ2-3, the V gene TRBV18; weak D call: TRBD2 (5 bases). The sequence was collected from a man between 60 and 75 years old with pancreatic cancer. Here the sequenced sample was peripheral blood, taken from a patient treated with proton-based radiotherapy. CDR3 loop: CASSPSIVQPGRTDTQYF. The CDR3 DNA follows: TGTGCCAGCTCCCCTTCTATCGTCCAGCCGGGAAGGACCGATACGCAGTATTTT.